The clone carrying this TCR beta chain showed up just a few times. CDR3 size: 14 residues. With 2 bases removed from V and 4 bases from J, the gap between germline ends came to 9 bases. Germline V gene sequence: CDR1 MDHEN, CDR2 SYDVKM. This entry is derived from a study of low-dose radiotherapy and immunotherapy resistance in tumors. This sample's time point: before trial treatment. Both TCRalpha and TCRbeta chains were reverse transcribed with V-gene-specific primers. It was with a constant-region primer and a V-primer adapter that TCRs were amplified over approximately 20 PCR cycles. Each CDR3 protein is one row after TCRdb ran MiXCR on the reads. This table has tens of thousands of distinct CDR3 sequences, roughly 30% appearing once.

V usage is TRBV28 and J usage is TRBJ1-5; D is uncertain. The clonotype originates from a female donor with ovarian cancer. The material was PBMCs, obtained before treatment. The CDR3 sequence is CASSLVSLNQPQHF. The CDR3 coding sequence is TGTGCCAGCAGTTTAGTGTCTTTAAATCAGCCCCAGCATTTT.